The clone carrying this T cell receptor (beta chain) was seen once. Clones were read by immunoSEQ multiplex PCR, and TCRdb kept only the in-frame ones, dropping some. The sample shows under 250,000 clones, about four fifths of them seen only once. This record belongs to a study of blood T cell repertoires in COVID-19. At the level of the study: The United States, Italy and Spain supplied acute and convalescent COVID-19 samples.

This clonotype was sampled from a woman aged 50 to 60 with acute or convalescent COVID-19. The sequenced sample was peripheral blood.

CDR3 DNA: TGTGCCAGTACCAATTCCTTCCGGACAGGGGTATCCTACGAGCAGTACTTC. Translation gives CASTNSFRTGVSYEQYF. The rearrangement links TRBV19 to TRBJ2-7, with 9 bases identical to TRBD1. CDR3 length: 17 residues. Trimming removed 7 bases from V and 1 base from J; junction bases left unmatched: 14. The germline gives CDR1 LNHDA, CDR2 SQIVND (reference sequence).